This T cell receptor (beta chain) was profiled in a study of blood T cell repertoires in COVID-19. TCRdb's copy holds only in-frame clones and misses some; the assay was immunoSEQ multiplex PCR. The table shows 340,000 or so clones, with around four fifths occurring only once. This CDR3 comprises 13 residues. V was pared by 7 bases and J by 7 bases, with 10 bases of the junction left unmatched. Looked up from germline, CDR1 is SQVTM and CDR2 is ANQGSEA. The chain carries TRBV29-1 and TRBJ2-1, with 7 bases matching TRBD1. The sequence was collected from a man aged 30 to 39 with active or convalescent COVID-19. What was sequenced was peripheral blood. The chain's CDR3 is CSALGQVGNEQFF. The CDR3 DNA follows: TGCAGCGCCCTTGGACAGGTTGGAAATGAGCAGTTCTTC.